The 32 T cell receptor beta chains below come from one sample, sequenced in a study of control samples from healthy donors and cancer patients. Only in-frame clones appear in the TCRdb table, and some are missing; sequencing was by immunoSEQ multiplex PCR. The sample lists 120,000 or so clones; approximately 92% were seen once. Sequenced material: PBMCs. Receptors originate from an elderly man with head and neck cancer.

The V call is TRBV4-3, the J call TRBJ2-2; 8 bases are a match to TRBD1. The germline V gene encodes CDR1 LGHNA and CDR2 YSLEER. CDR3 size: 18 residues. Trimming removed 0 bases from V and 1 base from J; junction bases left unmatched: 7. CDR3 in DNA: TGCGCCAGCAGCCAAGAGTACGTAGGACAGGGGAACACCGGGGAGCTGTTTTTT. The encoded protein is CASSQEYVGQGNTGELFF.

This chain joins TRBV6-5 and TRBJ2-7, with D possibly called TRBD1 or TRBD2 (6 bases each). The CDR3 is made up of 12 amino acids. The V end was cut by 8 bases, the J end by 3 bases, with 11 bases between. The V gene's germline CDR1 is MNHEY and CDR2 SVGAGI. The CDR3 DNA reads as TGTGCCAGCCGGGGGCCCCTCTACGAGCAGTACTTC. Translated: CASRGPLYEQYF.

The CDR3 sequence is CASTNEQQGQETQYF. Here the CDR3 DNA reads TGTGCCAGCACTAACGAGCAACAGGGCCAGGAGACCCAGTACTTC. The rearrangement joins TRBV2 to TRBJ2-5, with D possibly matching TRBD1 (6 bases). The V gene lost 7 bases and the J gene lost 5 bases, with 20 bases spanning the gap. Per the germline V gene, CDR1 is SNHLY and CDR2 is FYNNEI. The CDR3 contains 15 residues.

This clone was detected only once. The genes are TRBV7-9 and TRBJ1-6; D remains unclear. Germline CDR1 SEHNR, CDR2 FQNEAQ (reference sequence). Trimming pared 1 base from V and 7 bases from J, leaving 8 bases between. CDR3 length: 14 residues. In DNA form, the CDR3 reads TGTGCCAGCAGCTTAGAAACTGGGAATTCACCCCTCCACTTT. This gives the protein CASSLETGNSPLHF.

A single count supports this clone. The V gene is TRBV5-4, the J gene TRBJ2-7; D possibly uses TRBD1 or TRBD2 (6 bases each). V dropped 4 bases and J dropped 3 bases, with 17 bases sitting between them. The germline V gene has CDR1 SGHNT and CDR2 YYREEE (reference sequence). CDR3 length: 15 residues. The CDR3 sequence is CASSGGPNGVYEQYF. For the CDR3, the DNA is TGTGCCAGCAGCGGGGGGCCAAACGGCGTCTACGAGCAGTACTTC. The whole variable domain, filled in from reference TRBV5-4 and TRBJ2-7, reads ETGVTQSPTHLIKTRGQQVTLRCSSQSGHNTVSWYQQALGQGPQFIFQYYREEENGRGNFPPRFSGLQFPNYSSELNVNALELDDSALYLCASSGGPNGVYEQYFGPGTRLTVT.

The chain combines TRBV29-1 with TRBJ2-7; D may be TRBD1 (5 bases). Germline V gene sequence: CDR1 SQVTM, CDR2 ANQGSEA. The CDR3 extends over 12 amino acids. V was pared by 6 bases and J by 3 bases, with 12 bases between. CDR3 sequence reads: CSVRGKGYEQYF. CDR3 coding DNA: TGCAGCGTAAGGGGCAAAGGCTACGAGCAGTACTTC.

The chain links TRBV7-2 to TRBJ2-7, with TRBD2 matching over 9 bases. Germline assignment: CDR1 SGHTA and CDR2 FQGNSA. J lost 3 bases, V lost 5 bases, and 8 bases had no gene match. The CDR3 contains 15 residues. The CDR3 reads CASSLRGGGDYEQYF. CDR3 in DNA: TGTGCCAGCAGCCTCCGCGGGGGGGGAGACTACGAGCAGTACTTC. Filled out from reference TRBV7-2 and TRBJ2-7, the complete variable domain reads GAGVSQSPSNKVTEKGKDVELRCDPISGHTALYWYRQSLGQGLEFLIYFQGNSAPDKSGLPSDRFSAERTGGSVSTLTIQRTQQEDSAVYLCASSLRGGGDYEQYFGPGTRLTVT.

The chain is built from TRBV27 and TRBJ2-7; 8 nucleotides line up with TRBD1. J gave up 7 bases and V 6 bases, and 11 bases lay outside the gene matches. Germline-derived CDR1 and CDR2 are MNHEY and SMNVEV (reference sequence). CDR3 length: 14 residues. CDR3 region: CASRGTGAWSEQYF. The CDR3 bases are TGTGCCAGCAGGGGGACAGGAGCCTGGTCAGAGCAGTACTTC.

The chain employs TRBV7-9 and TRBJ2-1, with D possibly called TRBD1 or TRBD2 (5 bases each). This CDR3 spans 13 amino acids. Deletions cut 6 bases from V and 9 bases from J, with 15 bases between. Germline lookup yields CDR1 SEHNR and CDR2 FQNEAQ (reference sequence). The CDR3 loop is CASSPPPGLEQFF. The DNA for the CDR3 is TGTGCCAGCAGTCCCCCTCCGGGGCTTGAGCAGTTCTTC.

The chain uses TRBV2 and TRBJ1-2, with a weak D call TRBD1 (6 bases). V shed 8 bases and J shed 9 bases, with 22 bases lying between them. Germline V lookup: CDR1 SNHLY, CDR2 FYNNEI. CDR3 size: 14 residues. The CDR3 loop reads CASSTGRGEERYTF. DNA of the CDR3: TGTGCCAGCTCCACCGGGAGGGGGGAGGAACGCTACACCTTC.

The chain carries TRBV5-1 and TRBJ2-2, with a tentative D call TRBD2 (6 bases). CDR1 is SGHRS and CDR2 is YFSETQ in the germline V gene. The CDR3 sequence is 17 residues long. The V end lost 5 bases, the J end lost 1 base, and 18 bases lay between the germline ends. CDR3: CASSLRLGGVNTGELFF. CDR3 in DNA: TGCGCCAGCAGTTTACGTTTGGGCGGGGTGAACACCGGGGAGCTGTTTTTT.

The chain is built from TRBV4-1 and TRBJ1-3; D call uncertain. In germline, CDR1 is MGHRA, CDR2 YSYEKL. This CDR3 spans 14 amino acids. Trimming left V 1 base short and J 1 base short, with 5 bases between. Here the CDR3 DNA reads TGCGCCAGCAGCCAAGTGGGGTCTGGAAACACCATATATTTT. It specifies CASSQVGSGNTIYF.

The chain has TRBV6-5 and TRBJ1-1; D perhaps matches TRBD1 (6 bases). This CDR3 has 14 amino acids. The germline CDR1 and CDR2 sequences are MNHEY and SVGAGI. V gave up 6 bases and J gave up 2 bases, with 13 bases separating them. CDR3 nucleotides: TGTGCCAGCAGCCTATCGGACAGAAACACTGAAGCTTTCTTT. This sequence encodes CASSLSDRNTEAFF.

CDR3 residues: CASSYSAYGYTF. The CDR3 coding sequence is TGTGCCAGCAGTTACTCGGCCTATGGCTACACCTTC. V is TRBV6-6 and J is TRBJ1-2; D ambiguous. The CDR3 spans 12 residues. The ends were cut back, 0 bases at V and 4 bases at J, with 3 bases in the middle. CDR1 is MNHNY and CDR2 is SVGAGI in the germline V gene (reference sequence).

This clone was seen a few times. CDR3 bases: TGTGCCTGGAGTCAGGGGCCGATTGGCTACACCTTC. Translated: CAWSQGPIGYTF. The gene calls are TRBV30 and TRBJ1-2; tentative D call: TRBD1 (6 bases). Germline V gives CDR1 GTSNPN, CDR2 SVGIG (reference sequence). CDR3 length: 12 amino acids. The V gene lost 2 bases and the J gene lost 7 bases, with 11 bases spanning the gap.

The chain links TRBV15 to TRBJ1-1; 12 nucleotides align to TRBD1. The germline gives CDR1 LNHNV, CDR2 YYDKDF (reference sequence). The CDR3 spans 14 residues. The V and J ends lost 6 bases and 5 bases, in that order; junction bases with no gene match: 4. As DNA, the CDR3 is TGTGCCACCAGGGGGACAGGGGGCTTAACTGAAGCTTTCTTT. Protein product: CATRGTGGLTEAFF.

The rearrangement joins TRBV7-2 to TRBJ2-1; 7 nucleotides agree with TRBD2. The V gene's germline CDR1 is SGHTA and CDR2 FQGNSA. The CDR3 runs to 14 residues. With 3 bases clipped from V and 4 bases from J, the junction kept 3 bases outside the gene matches. The CDR3 sequence is CASSFAGAYNEQFF. CDR3 DNA: TGTGCCAGCAGCTTTGCGGGAGCTTACAATGAGCAGTTCTTC.

V usage is TRBV5-1 and J usage is TRBJ2-5; 12 positions match TRBD2. Germline lookup yields CDR1 SGHRS and CDR2 YFSETQ. J gave up 5 bases and V 4 bases, and 18 bases lay outside the gene matches. CDR3 length equals 19 residues. In nucleotides, the CDR3 is TGCGCCAGCAGCGCCTCTAGCGGGGGGGCCTTGGGTACGGTGGAGACCCAGTACTTC. This translates into CASSASSGGALGTVETQYF.

This rearrangement joins TRBV3-1 (or the pseudogene TRBV3-2) to TRBJ2-2, with 13 bases fitting TRBD2. CDR1 and CDR2 from the germline V gene are LGHDT and YNNKEL (reference sequence). This CDR3 region has 18 residues. V dropped 3 bases and J dropped 7; count of bases not matched to a gene: 11. As DNA, the CDR3 is TGTGCCAGCAGCCACCGCCCAACTAGCGGGGGGGTCAGCGGGGAGCTGTTTTTT. This sequence encodes CASSHRPTSGGVSGELFF.

The chain combines TRBV6-5 with TRBJ2-7; D possibly corresponds to TRBD2 (6 bases). V dropped 5 bases and J dropped 2 bases, with 10 bases sitting between them. The germline CDR1 and CDR2 sequences are MNHEY and SVGAGI. The CDR3 has 13 amino acids. CDR3 loop: CASSQLAAYEQYF. The DNA of the CDR3 is TGTGCCAGCAGTCAGTTAGCGGCCTACGAGCAGTACTTC.

This rearrangement joins TRBV21-1 to TRBJ2-7; the table's D call of TRBD1 was not tested on the DNA. TRBV21-1 corresponds to a pseudogene. This CDR3 comprises 15 residues. For the CDR3, the DNA is TGTGCCAGCAGCAAATCGACAGAGTCTCCTACCGAGCAGTACTTC. Translating it yields CASSKSTESPTEQYF.

This clone showed up just a few times. This chain links TRBV5-6 with TRBJ1-2, with D perhaps matching TRBD1 (5 bases). Germline values: CDR1 SGHDT, CDR2 YYEEEE. This CDR3 has 14 residues. Deletions cut 0 bases from V and 8 bases from J, with 14 bases between. CDR3 sequence (DNA): TGTGCCAGCAGCTTGGCGCAGGGAATGTCGGGCTACACCTTC. Protein: CASSLAQGMSGYTF.

This chain links TRBV6-5 with TRBJ2-7; no reliable D call. Germline values: CDR1 MNHEY, CDR2 SVGAGI. Trimming pared 5 bases from V and 0 bases from J, leaving 11 bases between. CDR3 length equals 14 residues. The CDR3 region is CASSNDGSSYEQYF. CDR3 DNA sequence: TGTGCCAGCAGTAACGACGGAAGCTCCTACGAGCAGTACTTC.

The chain couples TRBV4-2 to TRBJ2-7, with 7 bases lining up with TRBD1. Per the germline V gene, CDR1 is LGHNA and CDR2 is YNFKEQ. Trimming at V came to 1 base and at J to 1 base, leaving 7 bases not matched to a gene. The CDR3 runs to 16 residues. In DNA form, the CDR3 reads TGTGCCAGCAGCCAAGCTCATCGGGACAGATCCTACGAGCAGTACTTC. This sequence encodes CASSQAHRDRSYEQYF.

Only one count was recorded for this clone. The CDR3 region has the DNA TGCGCCAGCAGCGGTTTTGGACAGGTTAGCAATCAGCCCCAGCATTTT. This gives the protein CASSGFGQVSNQPQHF. This chain joins TRBV5-1 and TRBJ1-5; 7 bases fit TRBD1. The CDR3 contains 16 residues. With V trimmed by 4 bases and J by 0 bases, 7 bases remained unmatched. Germline-derived CDR1 and CDR2 are SGHRS and YFSETQ.

This chain uses TRBV19 with TRBJ2-7; D tentatively reads TRBD1 or TRBD2 (5 bases each). With 10 bases removed from V and 0 bases from J, the gap between germline ends came to 22 bases. The length of the CDR3 is 16 residues. Looked up from germline, CDR1 is LNHDA and CDR2 is SQIVND (reference sequence). CDR3 bases: TGTGCCACCCGGTCATCCGGGACCCTTAGCTCCTACGAGCAGTACTTC. Translation gives CATRSSGTLSSYEQYF.

The chain carries TRBV2 and TRBJ1-1; D is unresolved. Trimming left V 5 bases short and J 1 base short, with 8 bases between. The CDR3 has 13 amino acids. CDR1 SNHLY and CDR2 FYNNEI come from the germline V gene. In DNA, the CDR3 is TGTGCCAGCAGTCTACAATGGAACACTGAAGCTTTCTTT. Translated, it gives CASSLQWNTEAFF.

This chain uses TRBV5-1 with TRBJ1-1, with D maybe TRBD1 (5 bases). V lost 0 bases to trimming and J lost 0 bases, with 9 bases between them. The CDR3 totals 15 residues. In germline, CDR1 is SGHRS, CDR2 YFSETQ. As DNA, the CDR3 is TGCGCCAGCAGCTTGGTTGGCAGGGTGAACACTGAAGCTTTCTTT. It translates to CASSLVGRVNTEAFF.

The chain links TRBV6-5 to TRBJ1-5; no clear D. The CDR3 consists of 15 residues. The ends were cut back, 7 bases at V and 0 bases at J, with 13 bases in the middle. CDR1 is MNHEY and CDR2 is SVGAGI in the germline V gene. CDR3 nucleotides: TGTGCCAGCAAGGAATTACCCTATAGCAATCAGCCCCAGCATTTT. Residues: CASKELPYSNQPQHF.

The chain is built from TRBV5-1 and TRBJ2-3; D is undetermined. Looked up from germline, CDR1 is SGHRS and CDR2 is YFSETQ. This CDR3 spans 14 amino acids. The V and J ends lost 4 bases and 3 bases respectively, with 12 bases between them. This CDR3 is CASSPAPGTDTQYF. The CDR3 region has the DNA TGCGCCAGCAGCCCGGCCCCAGGAACAGATACGCAGTATTTT.

The chain uses TRBV6-2 or TRBV6-3 and TRBJ1-6; D not resolved. The CDR3 runs 13 residues. Germline V gene sequence: CDR1 MNHEY, CDR2 SVGEGT. Trimming took off 4 bases at V and 8 bases at J, with 9 bases between the two ends. Here the CDR3 reads CASSSGSYSPLHF. CDR3 coding DNA: TGTGCCAGCAGTTCCGGCAGCTATTCACCCCTCCACTTT.

V is TRBV29-1 and J is TRBJ2-7; D might be TRBD1 (6 bases). The CDR3 has 14 residues. V shed 4 bases and J shed 0 bases, with 13 bases lying between them. The germline V gene encodes CDR1 SQVTM and CDR2 ANQGSEA. CDR3 nucleotides: TGCAGCGTTGGGGGGCGAGGGGGCTCCTACGAGCAGTACTTC. Its protein is CSVGGRGGSYEQYF.